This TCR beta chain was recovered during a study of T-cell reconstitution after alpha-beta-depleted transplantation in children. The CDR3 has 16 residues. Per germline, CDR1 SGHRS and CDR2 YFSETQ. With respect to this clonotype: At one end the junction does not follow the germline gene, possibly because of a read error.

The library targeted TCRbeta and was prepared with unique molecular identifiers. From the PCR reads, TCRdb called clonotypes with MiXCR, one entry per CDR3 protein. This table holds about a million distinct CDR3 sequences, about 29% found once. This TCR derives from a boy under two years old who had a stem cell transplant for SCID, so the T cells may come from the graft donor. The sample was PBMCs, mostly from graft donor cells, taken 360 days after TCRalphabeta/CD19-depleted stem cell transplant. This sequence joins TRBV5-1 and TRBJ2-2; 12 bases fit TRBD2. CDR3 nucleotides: TGTGCCAGCAGCTTACTAGCGGGGGGTAACACCGGGGAGCTGTTTTTT. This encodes CASSLLAGGNTGELFF.